What follows is one TCR beta chain and its context. The sample belongs to a study of blood T cell repertoires in COVID-19. The overall study: Italy, Spain and the United States were the sources of the convalescent and acute COVID-19 samples. Sources were T cells, B-cell-depleted T cells, or PBMCs; the material itself was cDNA or gDNA.

This CDR3 comprises 15 residues. Trimming took off 4 bases at V and 0 bases at J, with 10 bases between the two ends. Germline assignment: CDR1 SGHTA and CDR2 FQGNSA. Here immunoSEQ multiplex PCR was the method, and the copy in TCRdb shows in-frame clones only, minus some. The sample shows hundreds of thousands of clones, over 75% of them seen only once. This chain joins TRBV7-2 and TRBJ2-4, with D perhaps matching TRBD2 (5 bases). The sequenced sample was peripheral blood. The TCR originated in an older woman with COVID-19, enrolled during active disease. The CDR3 DNA follows: TGTGCCAGCAGCTCCCGGACTTTAGCCAAAAACATTCAGTACTTC. Amino acid sequence: CASSSRTLAKNIQYF.